This T cell receptor (beta chain) is drawn from a study of response to subunit inactivated influenza vaccine. Germline CDR1 reads DFQATT; CDR2 reads SNEGSKA (reference sequence). The V end was cut by 0 bases, the J end by 3 bases, with 8 bases between. The CDR3 is 13 residues long. TCRdb fed the RT-PCR reads into MiXCR, producing one record per CDR3 protein. The sample lists 450,000 to 550,000 distinct CDR3 sequences, 25% occurring once. Whole-study results and caveats: It was suggested by the authors that few new T cells are recruited by each seasonal influenza vaccination.

This clonotype was counted a few times. What it binds is not known. The chain couples TRBV20-1 to TRBJ2-5; a weak D match, TRBD1 (5 bases). The origin of this receptor is a man over 45 who received an inactivated influenza vaccine. Sequenced material: CD4+ T cells sorted from PBMCs, taken more than 4 days after vaccination. The CDR3 nucleotides read TGCAGTGCTAGAGATCTCAGGGAAGAGACCCAGTACTTC. Encoded protein: CSARDLREETQYF.